Listed below are T cell receptor beta chains from one sample, sequenced in a study of Ad26.COV2.S vaccination and SARS-CoV-2 variants. Libraries were prepared by immunoSEQ multiplex PCR; TCRdb keeps only in-frame clonotypes and omits some of them. The data show around 500,000 clones, with roughly nine tenths seen just once and 1.7% held by the top ten. Sequenced material: peripheral blood, taken in a trial of Ad26.COV2.S vaccine versus placebo. The receptors here all came from a person aged 18 to 65 who received the Ad26.COV2.S COVID-19 vaccine or a placebo. CDR3s include the opening cysteine and the closing phenylalanine or tryptophan. A D gene is named only where the DNA matches it firmly. The listing skips clone size in some rows; elsewhere it reads once, few, many or a size class.

>TRBJ1-2|TRBV30|TRBD1|.
CAWSTGTGATLVYGYTF
TGTGCCTGGAGTACCGGGACAGGGGCGACTTTGGTCTATGGCTACACCTTC
>TRBJ1-1|TRBV5-1|.|.
CASSYDPNTEAFF
TGCGCCAGCAGCTACGATCCAAACACTGAAGCTTTCTTT
>TRBJ2-2|TRBV14|TRBD1|.
CASSRDRGSGELFF
TGTGCCAGCAGCCGGGACAGAGGCTCCGGGGAGCTGTTTTTT
>TRBJ1-1|TRBV28|.|.
CASSLHESRLNTEAFF
TGTGCCAGCAGCCTCCATGAGAGTCGTCTGAACACTGAAGCTTTCTTT
>TRBJ1-6|TRBV4-1|.|.
CASSQDRAGLNSPLHF
TGCGCCAGCAGCCAAGATCGGGCAGGGTTAAATTCACCCCTCCACTTT
>TRBJ1-6|TRBV19|TRBD1|once
CATEGGQGGSPLHF
TGTGCCACGGAAGGGGGACAGGGGGGTTCACCCCTCCACTTT
>TRBJ2-4|TRBV19|TRBD2|.
CASNPGRTSRDIQYF
TGTGCCAGTAATCCCGGGAGGACCTCGAGAGACATTCAGTACTTC
>TRBJ2-7|TRBV28|.|.
CASSWGLYYEQYF
TGTGCCAGCAGTTGGGGACTTTACTACGAGCAGTACTTC
>TRBJ2-7|TRBV28|.|.
CASSSLDGTYEQYF
TGTGCCAGCAGTTCATTGGACGGGACCTACGAGCAGTACTTC
>TRBJ1-2|TRBV10-3|.|.
CAISTRGTSYGYTF
TGTGCCATCAGTACTCGGGGCACGAGCTATGGCTACACCTTC
>TRBJ1-5|TRBV30|.|.
CAWSGAGSGGNQPQHF
TGTGCCTGGAGTGGCGCCGGGAGCGGTGGCAATCAGCCCCAGCATTTT
>TRBJ2-1|TRBV30|.|.
CAWSRSSYNEQFF
TGTGCCTGGAGCCGGAGCTCCTACAATGAGCAGTTCTTC
>TRBJ1-3|TRBV9|.|.
CASSITQGSGNTIYF
TGTGCCAGCAGCATCACCCAGGGATCGGGAAACACCATATATTTT
>TRBJ2-5|TRBV9|.|few
CASSLHFGAGETQYF
TGTGCCAGCAGCCTCCACTTCGGAGCGGGAGAGACCCAGTACTTC
>TRBJ2-7|TRBV5-6|TRBD2|.
CASSYYSGGAIEQYF
TGTGCCAGCAGCTATTATAGCGGGGGGGCCATCGAGCAGTACTTC
>TRBJ2-7|TRBV7-9|.|.
CASMATLSYEQYF
TGTGCCAGCATGGCGACACTGTCCTACGAGCAGTACTTC
>TRBJ1-5|TRBV11-2|.|once
CASSLGPTTNQPQHF
TGTGCCAGCAGCTTAGGCCCGACGACAAATCAGCCCCAGCATTTT
>TRBJ2-1|TRBV7-2|TRBD2|.
CATQSGGAYNEQFF
TGTGCCACCCAGAGCGGGGGGGCATACAATGAGCAGTTCTTC
>TRBJ1-1|TRBV18|TRBD1|.
CASSPITGDTEAFF
TGTGCCAGCTCACCAATAACAGGGGACACTGAAGCTTTCTTT
>TRBJ1-2|TRBV28|.|.
CASSSDRLYYGYTF
TGTGCCAGCAGCTCCGACAGGCTCTACTATGGCTACACCTTC
>TRBJ1-5|TRBV18|.|.
CASRTGGLDQPQHF
TGTGCCAGCCGGACGGGAGGGTTGGATCAGCCCCAGCATTTT
>TRBJ1-2|TRBV7-2|TRBD1|.
CASSLQVGQPNYGYTF
TGTGCCAGCAGCTTACAAGTGGGACAGCCAAACTATGGCTACACCTTC
>TRBJ1-5|TRBV6-1|.|once
CASSESRLFGSNQPQHF
TGTGCCAGCAGTGAAAGTAGACTTTTTGGGAGCAATCAGCCCCAGCATTTT
>TRBJ1-2|TRBV6-5|.|few
CASSYSRGADGYTF
TGTGCCAGCAGTTACTCGAGAGGGGCGGATGGCTACACCTTC
>TRBJ1-2|TRBV7-3|.|.
CASSAGVDGYTF
TGTGCCAGCAGCGCAGGGGTAGATGGCTACACCTTC
>TRBJ2-3|TRBV3-1/TRBV3-2|.|.
CASSQGGWGLYF
TGTGCCAGCAGCCAAGGAGGCTGGGGGCTGTATTTT
>TRBJ2-3|TRBV18|TRBD2|.
CASSPTLAGGDTQYF
TGTGCCAGCTCACCAACGCTAGCGGGGGGCGATACGCAGTATTTT
>TRBJ2-3|TRBV7-2|.|.
CASSYSRNTDTQYF
TGTGCCAGCAGTTATAGCCGGAACACAGATACGCAGTATTTT
>TRBJ2-7|TRBV29-1|TRBD2|.
CSFLAGGSYEQYF
TGCAGCTTCTTAGCGGGAGGGTCCTACGAGCAGTACTTC
>TRBJ2-7|TRBV2|.|.
CASASYEQYF
TGTGCCAGCGCATCCTACGAGCAGTACTTC
>TRBJ1-5|TRBV5-8|.|.
CASSLAPRGSRMQPQHF
TGTGCCAGCAGCTTGGCCCCGAGGGGCAGTAGAATGCAACCCCAGCATTTT
>TRBJ2-1|TRBV5-6|.|.
CASSPLTTYNEQFF
TGTGCCAGCAGCCCGCTGACTACTTACAATGAGCAGTTCTTC
>TRBJ1-5|TRBV2|.|.
CASSEALVASNQPQHF
TGTGCCAGCAGTGAAGCGCTTGTTGCGAGCAATCAGCCCCAGCATTTT
>TRBJ1-4|TRBV9|.|.
CASSVDNKANEKLFF
TGTGCCAGCAGCGTAGACAACAAAGCTAATGAAAAACTGTTTTTT
>TRBJ1-2|TRBV3-1/TRBV3-2|.|once
CASSQVPQGNYGYTF
TGTGCCAGCAGCCAAGTACCGCAGGGAAACTATGGCTACACCTTC
>TRBJ2-7|TRBV3-1/TRBV3-2|TRBD2|.
CASSGRAYEQYF
TGTGCCAGCAGCGGGAGGGCCTACGAGCAGTACTTC
>TRBJ2-2|TRBV28|TRBD2|.
CASSWVAGGVNTGELFF
TGTGCCAGCAGTTGGGTAGCGGGAGGGGTGAACACCGGGGAGCTGTTTTTT
>TRBJ1-2|TRBV2|TRBD1|.
CASTMGQAGHYGYTF
TGTGCCAGCACCATGGGACAGGCCGGGCACTATGGCTACACCTTC
>TRBJ1-5|TRBV7-8|.|.
CASSPDIGSVLKGQPQHF
TGTGCCAGCAGCCCTGATATTGGGTCTGTCTTAAAGGGTCAGCCCCAGCATTTT
>TRBJ2-3|TRBV7-9|.|once
CASSPNRLGAGTDTQYF
TGTGCCAGCAGCCCGAATCGGTTGGGAGCGGGCACAGATACGCAGTATTTT
>TRBJ2-1|TRBV7-9|.|.
CASSLLLANNEQFF
TGTGCCAGCAGCCTACTACTAGCAAACAATGAGCAGTTCTTC
>TRBJ1-1|TRBV30|.|.
CAWSAGASEFTEAFF
TGTGCCTGGAGTGCTGGGGCCAGTGAGTTCACTGAAGCTTTCTTT
>TRBJ2-7|TRBV7-9|TRBD1|.
CASSPGTELRYEQYF
TGTGCCAGCAGCCCAGGGACAGAATTGCGCTACGAGCAGTACTTC
>TRBJ1-1|TRBV5-5|.|.
CASSSEIMNTEAFF
TGTGCCAGCAGCTCCGAAATAATGAACACTGAAGCTTTCTTT
>TRBJ2-1|TRBV7-9|.|.
CASSLDGYPTYNEQFF
TGTGCCAGCAGCTTAGATGGCTATCCAACCTACAATGAGCAGTTCTTC
>TRBJ1-2|TRBV7-2|.|.
CASRLRQESYGYTF
TGTGCCAGCAGACTAAGACAGGAGAGCTATGGCTACACCTTC
>TRBJ1-5|TRBV3-1/TRBV3-2|TRBD1|once
CASSHTGGDQPQHF
TGTGCCAGCAGCCATACAGGGGGCGATCAGCCCCAGCATTTT
>TRBJ1-6|TRBV5-1|.|few
CASSLWGRGANSPLHF
TGCGCCAGCAGCTTGTGGGGGAGAGGGGCTAATTCACCCCTCCACTTT
>TRBJ2-7|TRBV29-1|.|.
CSAEGQSYEQYF
TGCAGCGCGGAGGGACAAAGCTACGAGCAGTACTTC
>TRBJ2-7|TRBV28|.|.
CASSFTTPVPALSYEQYF
TGTGCCAGCAGTTTCACCACCCCAGTTCCCGCCCTCTCCTACGAGCAGTACTTC
>TRBJ1-5|TRBV19|TRBD1|.
CASSTSGGHQPQHF
TGTGCCAGTAGTACCTCAGGGGGCCATCAGCCCCAGCATTTT
>TRBJ1-2|TRBV30|.|.
CAWSGGLIPNYGYTF
TGTGCCTGGAGCGGGGGGCTTATCCCTAACTATGGCTACACCTTC
>TRBJ2-1|TRBV7-9|.|.
CASSFSGEQFF
TGTGCCAGCAGCTTCTCGGGTGAGCAGTTCTTC
>TRBJ2-7|TRBV18|.|.
CASSLTTGVSYEQYF
TGTGCCAGCTCCCTAACGACAGGAGTCTCCTACGAGCAGTACTTC